Listed below are T cell receptor beta chains from one sample, sequenced in a study of T cell responses to AZD1222 COVID-19 vaccine. The data were produced by immunoSEQ multiplex PCR, yet TCRdb's version contains in-frame clones alone and is incomplete. Here the sample spans more than 60,000 clones, less than 90% being singletons. Source: peripheral blood, taken on day 0 of AZD1222 vaccination. The origin of the receptors is an adult in good health. The CDR3 runs from the conserved cysteine through the conserved F or W. A D gene is named only where the DNA matches it firmly. Some rows have no size entry. The others give once, few or many, or a class for an expanded clone.

d_call | j_call | v_call | clone_size | cdr3_nt | cdr3_aa
TRBD1 | TRBJ2-2 | TRBV5-1 | - | TGCGCCAGCACCCGAGGACAGGCGAACACCGGGGAGCTGTTTTTT | CASTRGQANTGELFF
- | TRBJ1-3 | TRBV5-6 | - | TGTGCCAGCAGCTTGGCGCTGGGGGGCGCGGATGGAAACACCATATATTTT | CASSLALGGADGNTIYF
- | TRBJ2-1 | TRBV5-6 | - | TGTGCCAGCAGCTTACCAGGGGAGGGCAATGAGCAGTTCTTC | CASSLPGEGNEQFF
- | TRBJ2-3 | TRBV30 | - | TGTGCCTGGAGTGTCGTCCAAGATACGCAGTATTTT | CAWSVVQDTQYF
- | TRBJ1-2 | TRBV2 | - | TGTGCCAGCAGGTTGGACGGCGGCGGCTACACCTTC | CASRLDGGGYTF
- | TRBJ1-5 | TRBV19 | - | TGTGCCAGTAGTAATAAGGGATCTAATCAGCCCCAGCATTTT | CASSNKGSNQPQHF
- | TRBJ1-1 | TRBV12-3/TRBV12-4 | - | TGTGCCAGCAAGGGGATGAACACTGAAGCTTTCTTT | CASKGMNTEAFF
TRBD1 | TRBJ1-2 | TRBV10-1 | - | TGCGCCAGCAGTCCGAACAGGGGTAACTATGGCTACACCTTC | CASSPNRGNYGYTF
- | TRBJ2-6 | TRBV3-1/TRBV3-2 | - | TGTGCCAGCAGCCAGCTAAGGGTGGACGGGGCCAACGTCCTGACTTTC | CASSQLRVDGANVLTF
TRBD1 | TRBJ1-2 | TRBV11-3 | few | TGTGCCAGCAGCCCGACAGGGGGCTATGGCTACACCTTC | CASSPTGGYGYTF
- | TRBJ2-1 | TRBV6-2/TRBV6-3 | - | TGTGCCAGCAGTTATGCGGACCCCAACTACAATGAGCAGTTCTTC | CASSYADPNYNEQFF
- | TRBJ1-2 | TRBV6-6 | - | TGTGCCAGCAGTGTCCCAGGTCTTTACTATGGCTACACCTTC | CASSVPGLYYGYTF
TRBD2 | TRBJ2-2 | TRBV5-1 | - | TGCGCCAGCAGCCAGCGGGAGAACACCGGGGAGCTGTTTTTT | CASSQRENTGELFF
- | TRBJ2-7 | TRBV3-1/TRBV3-2 | - | TGTGCCAGCAGTCTCCGGGACAAAAGAGGCGAGCAGTACTTC | CASSLRDKRGEQYF
TRBD1 | TRBJ2-7 | TRBV27 | once | TGTGCCAGCAGACCAAGACAGGGAAAAGACGAGCAGTACTTC | CASRPRQGKDEQYF
- | TRBJ1-5 | TRBV3-1/TRBV3-2 | - | TGTGCCAGCAGCCAAGCTGGGACGGGGGGCAATCAGCCCCAGCATTTT | CASSQAGTGGNQPQHF
- | TRBJ1-2 | TRBV7-2 | - | TGTGCCAGCAGCACTCATGAGGGAGGAGGCTACACCTTC | CASSTHEGGGYTF
- | TRBJ2-7 | TRBV6-1 | - | TGTGCCAGCAGTGAAGGGGACGGGTGGCCCTCCTACGAGCAGTACTTC | CASSEGDGWPSYEQYF
- | TRBJ2-7 | TRBV5-1 | few | TGCGCCAGCAGCTTGGAGCCAGGGGTGTCCTACGAGCAGTACTTC | CASSLEPGVSYEQYF
- | TRBJ1-1 | TRBV27 | - | TGTGCCAGCAGTTTATTAGAACGGCCCACTGAAGCTTTCTTT | CASSLLERPTEAFF
- | TRBJ2-6 | TRBV30 | - | TGTGCCTGGAGTAAGGGGGGAGGGGCCAACGTCCTGACTTTC | CAWSKGGGANVLTF
- | TRBJ1-2 | TRBV13 | - | TGTGCCAGCAGCTTATACGAGGGATCGGGCTATGGCTACACCTTC | CASSLYEGSGYGYTF
- | TRBJ2-3 | TRBV5-1 | few | TGCGCCAGCAGCTTGGTGGACCCAGGGGCCGTAGATACGCAGTATTTT | CASSLVDPGAVDTQYF
- | TRBJ1-6 | TRBV30 | - | TGTGCCTGGAGTGTACATCGAGGGGGGCGGAATTCACCCCTCCACTTT | CAWSVHRGGRNSPLHF
- | TRBJ1-6 | TRBV5-1 | - | TGCGCCAGCAGCCCCCGGACAGCATCCAAAACACCCCTCCACTTT | CASSPRTASKTPLHF
TRBD1 | TRBJ1-1 | TRBV5-4 | - | TGTGCCAGCAGTATCGGGACAGCGTACCTGGAAGCTTTCTTT | CASSIGTAYLEAFF
TRBD1 | TRBJ1-6 | TRBV20-1 | - | TGCAGTGCTAGTAAGCGGGGACAGCCGATTTCACCCCTCCACTTT | CSASKRGQPISPLHF
- | TRBJ1-5 | TRBV2 | - | TGTGCCAGCAGTCACCAGGTCACGGGCGTGGGCAATCAGCCCCAGCATTTT | CASSHQVTGVGNQPQHF
TRBD2 | TRBJ2-5 | TRBV3-1/TRBV3-2 | - | TGTGCCAGCAGCCGCGGACTAGCGGGAGAAGAGACCCAGTACTTC | CASSRGLAGEETQYF
- | TRBJ2-1 | TRBV29-1 | - | TGCAGCGTTGACGATGCTACAAGGGAGCAGTTCTTC | CSVDDATREQFF
TRBD1 | TRBJ2-1 | TRBV28 | - | TGTGCCAGCAGTTTGGGGACAGGAGCGATCAATGAGCAGTTCTTC | CASSLGTGAINEQFF
- | TRBJ1-5 | TRBV29-1 | - | TGCAGCGTTGGAACGGTCAATCAGCCCCAGCATTTT | CSVGTVNQPQHF
- | TRBJ1-4 | TRBV7-8 | - | TGTGCCAGCAGCCTCCGTCTGACAGACTCCCATGAAAAACTGTTTTTT | CASSLRLTDSHEKLFF
TRBD1 | TRBJ1-1 | TRBV9 | - | TGTGCCAGCAGCGTGGGGGGACAGTTGAACACTGAAGCTTTCTTT | CASSVGGQLNTEAFF
- | TRBJ1-2 | TRBV18 | - | TGTGCCAGCTCACCAAAGACAGGCTTTAATGGCTACACCTTC | CASSPKTGFNGYTF
- | TRBJ1-2 | TRBV20-1 | - | TGCAGTGCCCGGTCGGTGTATGGCTACACCTTC | CSARSVYGYTF
- | TRBJ2-7 | TRBV11-2 | - | TGTGCCAGCAGCCCGGGCGGGGGCTCCCACGAGCAGTACTTC | CASSPGGGSHEQYF
TRBD1 | TRBJ2-7 | TRBV5-1 | - | TGCGCCAGCAGCTTGAGACAGGGTCCCTACGAGCAGTACTTC | CASSLRQGPYEQYF
- | TRBJ1-1 | TRBV7-2 | - | TGTGCCAGCAGCTATTCACGGACTGAAGCTTTCTTT | CASSYSRTEAFF
- | TRBJ1-1 | TRBV5-1 | - | TGCGCCAGCAGCTGGGAACAGGGTTTTGAAGCTTTCTTT | CASSWEQGFEAFF
- | TRBJ2-1 | TRBV10-2 | - | TGCGCCAGCAGGGACAGCCCGAGCTCCTACAATGAGCAGTTCTTC | CASRDSPSSYNEQFF
TRBD2 | TRBJ2-6 | TRBV19 | - | TGTGCCAGTCGGCCGGGACTACGCTCTGGGGCCAACGTCCTGACTTTC | CASRPGLRSGANVLTF
TRBD1 | TRBJ1-2 | TRBV11-2 | - | TGTGCCAGCAGCTTAGCCGGACAGGGGAACTATGGCTACACCTTC | CASSLAGQGNYGYTF
- | TRBJ1-1 | TRBV9 | - | TGTGCCAGCAGCCGCCAGCGGGACGGCACTGAAGCTTTCTTT | CASSRQRDGTEAFF
- | TRBJ1-1 | TRBV5-1 | - | TGCGCCAGCAGCATGGAAGGGGGCACTGAAGCTTTCTTT | CASSMEGGTEAFF
- | TRBJ1-6 | TRBV6-6 | - | TGTGCCAGCAGTCGCACAGGAGATTATAATTCACCCCTCCACTTT | CASSRTGDYNSPLHF
- | TRBJ2-5 | TRBV11-2 | - | TGTGCCAGCAGCTTAGGTTGGAGGGTGATGGAGACCCAGTACTTC | CASSLGWRVMETQYF
- | TRBJ1-3 | TRBV27 | - | TGTGCCAGCAGGCCAGGGATAACTGGAAACACCATATATTTT | CASRPGITGNTIYF
- | TRBJ1-5 | TRBV4-1 | - | TGCGCCAGCAGCTCCGCTTATAGTTCCAATCAGCCCCAGCATTTT | CASSSAYSSNQPQHF
TRBD1 | TRBJ2-3 | TRBV6-4 | many | TGTGCCAGCAGTGAGGGACAGCGTTATAGCACAGATACGCAGTATTTT | CASSEGQRYSTDTQYF
- | TRBJ1-1 | TRBV30 | - | TGTGCCTGGAATCCCTGGGGTGGCACTGAAGCTTTCTTT | CAWNPWGGTEAFF